This T cell receptor beta chain was observed in a study of blood T cell repertoires in COVID-19. Whole-study context: Specimens from acute and convalescent COVID-19 originated in the United States, Italy and Spain.

Those enrolled in Seattle joined during active infection and were followed longitudinally afterward. In the source study's methods: Amplification of reference gene primers provided the estimated nucleated cell counts. Libraries were prepared by immunoSEQ multiplex PCR; TCRdb keeps only in-frame clonotypes and omits some of them. D and trimming come from the DNA, and the V and J calls and clone size come from that table. The profile shows 150,000 to 200,000 clones, 80% to 85% of them singletons. In this sample, this clone turned up once. CDR1 and CDR2 (germline): MDHEN, SYDVKM. This CDR3 region has 15 residues. V was clipped by 5 bases and J by 5 bases, with 18 bases between them.

The clonotype was recovered from a woman in her 70s with COVID-19, enrolled during active disease. The sequencing input was peripheral blood. V gene TRBV28 combines with J gene TRBJ2-5, with a weak D call TRBD1 (6 bases). CDR3 loop: CASSPTGHFTETQYF. CDR3 DNA: TGTGCCAGCAGTCCAACGGGACACTTTACGGAGACCCAGTACTTC.